These T cell receptor beta chains were read from a single sample in a study of patients and donors after allogeneic stem cell transplantation. MiXCR, applied by TCRdb to the RT-PCR reads, yields one record per CDR3 protein. The profile shows roughly 250,000 distinct CDR3 sequences, roughly 15% of them singletons. The sequenced sample consisted of blood, either unsorted or a sorted T cell fraction (not recorded which). These receptors originate from a human donor who was either an allogeneic HSCT recipient or a stem cell or donor lymphocyte infusion donor (not recorded which). It is not recorded whose cells these are; they may come from a transplant donor. CDR3s include the opening cysteine and the closing phenylalanine or tryptophan.

V: TRBV12-3/TRBV12-4; J: TRBJ2-7; CDR3: CASSYGDVRYRFSYEQYF
V: TRBV6-1; J: TRBJ1-1; CDR3: CASIRGGRTEAFF
V: TRBV13; J: TRBJ2-5; CDR3: CASSSSRAGGAETQYF
V: TRBV20-1; J: TRBJ2-2; CDR3: CSASTGTGAAGELFF
V: TRBV24-1; J: TRBJ2-3; CDR3: CATTPGQGATDTQYF
V: TRBV12-3/TRBV12-4; J: TRBJ2-3; CDR3: CASSRPGTGAPTDTQYF
V: TRBV5-5; J: TRBJ1-5; CDR3: CASSLFRDNQPQHF
V: TRBV5-1; J: TRBJ2-3; CDR3: CASTRQGRSTDTQYF
V: TRBV20-1; J: TRBJ1-1; CDR3: CSAREFIEAFF
V: TRBV20-1; J: TRBJ1-6; CDR3: CSARASGGFNSPLHF
V: TRBV9; J: TRBJ2-7; CDR3: CASSVDGTPSREQYF
V: TRBV7-9; J: TRBJ1-1; CDR3: CASSLETGAGFF
V: TRBV5-1; J: TRBJ2-3; CDR3: CASSRGSSSTDTQYF
V: TRBV6-2/TRBV6-3; J: TRBJ2-7; CDR3: CASSYSAPSDEQYF
V: TRBV20-1; J: TRBJ2-7; CDR3: CSARDRTGWGEQYF
V: TRBV7-9; J: TRBJ1-6; CDR3: CASGSEVGFSPLHF
V: TRBV12-3/TRBV12-4; J: TRBJ2-1; CDR3: CASSRTGGSYNEQFF
V: TRBV20-1; J: TRBJ2-5; CDR3: CSARDWAGGSQETQYF
V: TRBV20-1; J: TRBJ1-2; CDR3: CSAYGGNGYGYTF
V: TRBV7-3; J: TRBJ1-2; CDR3: CASSLRQDYGYTF
V: TRBV24-1; J: TRBJ1-1; CDR3: CATSGRQGTEAFF
V: TRBV12-3/TRBV12-4; J: TRBJ1-1; CDR3: CASSLVLGIQGINTEAFF
V: TRBV7-3; J: TRBJ1-1; CDR3: CASSPRDGVDAEAFF
V: TRBV20-1; J: TRBJ2-1; CDR3: CSARTGTNSYNEQFF
V: TRBV12-3/TRBV12-4; J: TRBJ2-4; CDR3: CASSFSGQRNIQYF
V: TRBV4-2; J: TRBJ2-3; CDR3: CASSQGPTDTQYF
V: TRBV2; J: TRBJ2-2; CDR3: CASSEVASGELFF
V: TRBV11-2; J: TRBJ2-1; CDR3: CASSLGLGGSLHEQFF
V: TRBV5-1; J: TRBJ1-1; CDR3: CASSLVKTGMNTEAFF
V: TRBV20-1; J: TRBJ2-2; CDR3: CSARTGRAGELFF
V: TRBV5-4; J: TRBJ2-3; CDR3: CASSPRTQSYTDTQYF
V: TRBV29-1; J: TRBJ2-7; CDR3: CSVVTGTTRYEQYF
V: TRBV7-3; J: TRBJ2-2; CDR3: CASSPSANTGELFF
V: TRBV19; J: TRBJ1-1; CDR3: CASSLGQENTEAFF
V: TRBV12-3/TRBV12-4; J: TRBJ2-6; CDR3: CASTAAGRDGANVLTF
V: TRBV20-1; J: TRBJ2-3; CDR3: CSAQGGGGHTDTQYF
V: TRBV20-1; J: TRBJ1-4; CDR3: CSATAGFNEKLFF
V: TRBV7-2; J: TRBJ2-3; CDR3: CASSESGTSRDTQYF
V: TRBV20-1; J: TRBJ2-6; CDR3: CSADDSGANVLTF
V: TRBV20-1; J: TRBJ1-6; CDR3: CSAKTTNSPLHF
V: TRBV9; J: TRBJ2-3; CDR3: CASSVDPRTATDTQYF
V: TRBV20-1; J: TRBJ2-7; CDR3: CSAPVRNAYEQYF
V: TRBV7-2; J: TRBJ2-1; CDR3: CASSQGGLAGVNNEQFF
V: TRBV4-1; J: TRBJ1-6; CDR3: CASSQVLDKRGSPLHF
V: TRBV7-8; J: TRBJ2-5; CDR3: CASSNMGLAGERETQYF
V: TRBV7-2; J: TRBJ2-4; CDR3: CASSLPIAGRRDVQYF
V: TRBV20-1; J: TRBJ1-1; CDR3: CSARLDRGFTEAFF
V: TRBV7-8; J: TRBJ2-7; CDR3: CASSLRSPTVTYEQYF
V: TRBV7-9; J: TRBJ2-1; CDR3: CASSFFSGGINEQFF